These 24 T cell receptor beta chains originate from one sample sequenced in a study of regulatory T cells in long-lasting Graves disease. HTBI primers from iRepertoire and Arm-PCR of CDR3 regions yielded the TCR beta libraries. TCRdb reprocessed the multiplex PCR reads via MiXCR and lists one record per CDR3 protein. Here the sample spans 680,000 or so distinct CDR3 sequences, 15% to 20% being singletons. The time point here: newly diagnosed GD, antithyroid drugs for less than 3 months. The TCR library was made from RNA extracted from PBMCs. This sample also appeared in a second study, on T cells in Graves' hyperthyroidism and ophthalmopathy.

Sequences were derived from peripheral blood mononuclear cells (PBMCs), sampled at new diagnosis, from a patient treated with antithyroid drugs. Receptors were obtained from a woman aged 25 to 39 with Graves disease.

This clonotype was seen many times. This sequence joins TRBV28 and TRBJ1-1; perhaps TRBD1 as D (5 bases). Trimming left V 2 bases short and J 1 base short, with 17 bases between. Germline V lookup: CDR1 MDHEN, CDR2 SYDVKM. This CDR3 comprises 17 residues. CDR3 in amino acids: CASSLQLGGDPNTEAFF. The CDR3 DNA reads TGTGCCAGCAGTTTACAATTGGGGGGGGACCCGAACACTGAAGCTTTCTTT.

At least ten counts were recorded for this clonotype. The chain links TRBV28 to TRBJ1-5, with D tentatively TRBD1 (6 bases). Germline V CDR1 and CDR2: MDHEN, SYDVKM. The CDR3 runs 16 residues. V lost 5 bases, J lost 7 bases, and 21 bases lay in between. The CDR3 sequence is CASSPLWGANPQPQHF. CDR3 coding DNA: TGTGCCAGCAGTCCCCTCTGGGGGGCTAACCCACAGCCCCAGCATTTT. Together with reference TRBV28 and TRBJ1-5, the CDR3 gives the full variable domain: DVKVTQSSRYLVKRTGEKVFLECVQDMDHENMFWYRQDPGLGLRLIYFSYDVKMKEKGDIPEGYSVSREKKERFSLILESASTNQTSMYLCASSPLWGANPQPQHFGDGTRLSIL.

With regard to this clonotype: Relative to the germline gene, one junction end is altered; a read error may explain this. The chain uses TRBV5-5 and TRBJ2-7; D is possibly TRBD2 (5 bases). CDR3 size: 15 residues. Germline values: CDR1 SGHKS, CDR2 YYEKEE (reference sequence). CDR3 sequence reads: CASSPRTLSGYEQYF. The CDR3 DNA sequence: TGCGCCAGCAGCCCACGGACTCTCTCGGGGTACGAGCAGTACTTC.

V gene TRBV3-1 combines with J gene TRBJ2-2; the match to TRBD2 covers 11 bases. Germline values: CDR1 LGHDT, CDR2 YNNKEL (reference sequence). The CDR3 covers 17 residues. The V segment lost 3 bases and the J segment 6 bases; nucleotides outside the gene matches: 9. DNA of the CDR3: TGTGCCAGCAGCCATCCGGTACTAGCGGGAGTGGCCGGGGAGCTGTTTTTT. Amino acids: CASSHPVLAGVAGELFF.

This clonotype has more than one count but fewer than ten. The CDR3 DNA reads as TGCAGCGTCGGCGTGTACCCCGGAAACAATGAGCAGTTCTTC. Its protein product is CSVGVYPGNNEQFF. The rearrangement uses TRBV29-1 and TRBJ2-1; no definite D call. The V end lost 6 bases, the J end lost 5 bases, and 17 bases lay between the germline ends. CDR3 size: 14 residues. From germline, CDR1 is SQVTM and CDR2 ANQGSEA.

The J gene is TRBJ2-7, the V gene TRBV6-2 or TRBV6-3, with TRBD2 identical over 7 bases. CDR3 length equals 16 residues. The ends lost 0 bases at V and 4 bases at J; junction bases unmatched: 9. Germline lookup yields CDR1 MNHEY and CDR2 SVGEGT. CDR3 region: CASSYSTRASGYEQYF. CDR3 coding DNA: TGTGCCAGCAGTTACTCCACTCGGGCTAGCGGTTACGAGCAGTACTTC.

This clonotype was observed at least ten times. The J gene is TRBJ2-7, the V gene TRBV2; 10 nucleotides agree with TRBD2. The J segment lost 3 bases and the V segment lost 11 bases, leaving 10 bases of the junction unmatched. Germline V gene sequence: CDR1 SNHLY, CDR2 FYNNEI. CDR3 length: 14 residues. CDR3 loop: CAAAPAGGVYEQYF. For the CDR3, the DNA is TGTGCCGCCGCTCCAGCGGGAGGGGTCTACGAGCAGTACTTC.

CDR3 nucleotides: TGTGCCAGCAGATCTTCTCTAAACACCGGGGAGCTGTTTTTT. As protein: CASRSSLNTGELFF. The chain links TRBV5-6 to TRBJ2-2; the D is unclear. CDR1 and CDR2 from the germline V gene are SGHDT and YYEEEE. The CDR3 is made up of 14 amino acids. The V end was cut by 5 bases, the J end by 2 bases, with 10 bases between. Full variable domain (outside the CDR3, taken from reference TRBV5-6 and TRBJ2-2): DAGVTQSPTHLIKTRGQQVTLRCSPKSGHDTVSWYQQALGQGPQFIFQYYEEEERQRGNFPDRFSGHQFPNYSSELNVNALLLGDSALYLCASRSSLNTGELFFGEGSRLTVL.

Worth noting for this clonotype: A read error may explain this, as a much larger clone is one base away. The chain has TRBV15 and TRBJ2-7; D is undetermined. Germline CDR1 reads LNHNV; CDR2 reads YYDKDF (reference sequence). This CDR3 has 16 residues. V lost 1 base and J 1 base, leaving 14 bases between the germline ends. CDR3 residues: CATSRGPPWASYEQYF. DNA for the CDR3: TGTGCCACCAGCAGAGGGCCGCCGTGGGCATCCTACGAGCAGTACTTC. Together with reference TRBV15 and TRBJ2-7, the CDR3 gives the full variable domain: DAMVIQNPRYQVTQFGKPVTLSCSQTLNHNVMYWYQQKSSQAPKLLFHYYDKDFNNEADTPDNFQSRRPNTSFCFLDIRSPGLGDTAMYLCATSRGPPWASYEQYFGPGTRLTVT.

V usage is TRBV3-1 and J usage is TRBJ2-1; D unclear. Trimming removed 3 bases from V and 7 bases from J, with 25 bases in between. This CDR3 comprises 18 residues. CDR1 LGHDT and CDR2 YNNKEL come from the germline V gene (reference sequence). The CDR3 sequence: CASSQIPTRKGGINEQFF. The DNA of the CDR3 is TGTGCCAGCAGCCAGATTCCTACTCGGAAGGGTGGGATAAATGAGCAGTTCTTC.

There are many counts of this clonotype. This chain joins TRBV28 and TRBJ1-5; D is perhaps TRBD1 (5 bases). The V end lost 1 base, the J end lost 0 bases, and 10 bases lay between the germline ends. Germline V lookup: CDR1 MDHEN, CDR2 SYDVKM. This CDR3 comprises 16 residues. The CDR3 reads CASSLFTGYSNQPQHF. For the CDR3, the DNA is TGTGCCAGCAGTTTATTTACAGGCTATAGCAATCAGCCCCAGCATTTT.

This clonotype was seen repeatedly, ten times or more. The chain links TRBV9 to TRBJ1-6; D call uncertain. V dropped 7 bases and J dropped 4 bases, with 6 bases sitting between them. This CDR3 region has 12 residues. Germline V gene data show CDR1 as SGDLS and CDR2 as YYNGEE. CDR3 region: CASASYNSPLHF. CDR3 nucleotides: TGTGCCAGCGCATCATATAATTCACCCCTCCACTTT. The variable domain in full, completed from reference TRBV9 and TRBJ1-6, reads DSGVTQTPKHLITATGQRVTLRCSPRSGDLSVYWYQQSLDQGLQFLIQYYNGEERAKGNILERFSAQQFPDLHSELNLSSLELGDSALYFCASASYNSPLHFGNGTRLTVT.

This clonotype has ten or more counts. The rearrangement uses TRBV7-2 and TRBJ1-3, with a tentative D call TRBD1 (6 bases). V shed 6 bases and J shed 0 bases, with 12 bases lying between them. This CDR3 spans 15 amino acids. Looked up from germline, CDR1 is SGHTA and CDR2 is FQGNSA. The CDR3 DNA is TGTGCCAGCAGGGTGGGACAAAACTCTGGAAACACCATATATTTT. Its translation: CASRVGQNSGNTIYF.

CDR3 loop: CASSYSPGKSYGYTF. In DNA form, the CDR3 reads TGTGCCAGCAGTTACTCTCCAGGCAAATCCTATGGCTACACCTTC. The V gene is TRBV6-2 or TRBV6-3, the J gene TRBJ1-2; D remains unclear. Trimming cost V 0 bases and J 4 bases, with 12 bases left between them. CDR1 and CDR2 from the germline V gene are MNHEY and SVGEGT. The CDR3 loop spans 15 amino acids.

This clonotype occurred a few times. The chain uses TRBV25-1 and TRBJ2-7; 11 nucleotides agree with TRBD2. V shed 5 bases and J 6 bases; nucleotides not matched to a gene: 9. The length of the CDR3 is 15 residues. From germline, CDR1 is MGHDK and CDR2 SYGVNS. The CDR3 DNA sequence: TGTGCCAGCAGTCAAATAGCGGGAGGGCGCAGCGAGCAGTACTTC. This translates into CASSQIAGGRSEQYF.

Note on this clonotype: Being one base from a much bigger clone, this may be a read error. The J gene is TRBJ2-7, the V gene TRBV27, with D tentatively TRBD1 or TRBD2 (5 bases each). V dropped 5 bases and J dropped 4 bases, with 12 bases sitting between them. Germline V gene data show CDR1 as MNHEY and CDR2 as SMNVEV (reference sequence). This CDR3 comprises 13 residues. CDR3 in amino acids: CASSVGEWYEQYF. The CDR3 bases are TGTGCCAGCAGTGTGGGGGAGTGGTACGAGCAGTACTTC.

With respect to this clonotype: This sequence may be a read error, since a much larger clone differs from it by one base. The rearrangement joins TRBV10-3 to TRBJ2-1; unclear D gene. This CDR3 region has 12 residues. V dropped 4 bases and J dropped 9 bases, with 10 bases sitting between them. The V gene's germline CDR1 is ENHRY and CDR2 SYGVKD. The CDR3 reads CAISADNSEQFF. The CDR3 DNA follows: TGTGCCATCAGTGCCGATAACAGTGAGCAGTTCTTC.

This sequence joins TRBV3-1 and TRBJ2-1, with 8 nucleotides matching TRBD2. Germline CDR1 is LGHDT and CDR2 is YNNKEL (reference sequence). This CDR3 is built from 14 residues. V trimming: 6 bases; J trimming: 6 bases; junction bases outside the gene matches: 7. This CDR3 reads CASRLSGSSNEQFF. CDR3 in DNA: TGTGCCAGCAGACTCAGCGGGAGTAGCAATGAGCAGTTCTTC.

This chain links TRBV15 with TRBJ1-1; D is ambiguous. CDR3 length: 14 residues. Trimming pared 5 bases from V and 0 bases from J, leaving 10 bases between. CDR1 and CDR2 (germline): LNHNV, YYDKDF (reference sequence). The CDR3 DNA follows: TGTGCCACCAGCTCACAGCGTTTGAACACTGAAGCTTTCTTT. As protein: CATSSQRLNTEAFF.

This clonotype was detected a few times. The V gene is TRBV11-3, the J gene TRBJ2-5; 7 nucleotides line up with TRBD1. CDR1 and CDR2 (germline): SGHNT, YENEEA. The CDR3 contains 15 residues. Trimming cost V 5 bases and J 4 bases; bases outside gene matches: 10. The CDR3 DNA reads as TGTGCCAGCAGCCTTTCCCGGACAGGAAGAGAGACCCAGTACTTC. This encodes CASSLSRTGRETQYF.

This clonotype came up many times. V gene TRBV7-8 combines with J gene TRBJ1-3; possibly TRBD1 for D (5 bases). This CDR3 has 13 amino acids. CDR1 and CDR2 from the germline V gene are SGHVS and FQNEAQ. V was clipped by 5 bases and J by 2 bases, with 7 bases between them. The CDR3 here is CASSRDAGNTIYF. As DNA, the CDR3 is TGTGCCAGCAGCCGGGACGCTGGAAACACCATATATTTT.

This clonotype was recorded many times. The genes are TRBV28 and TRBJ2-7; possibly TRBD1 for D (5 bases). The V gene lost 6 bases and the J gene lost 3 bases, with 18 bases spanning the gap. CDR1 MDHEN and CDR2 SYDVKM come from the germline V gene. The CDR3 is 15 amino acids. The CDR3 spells CASREPQGWDYEQYF. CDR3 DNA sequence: TGTGCCAGCAGAGAACCGCAGGGCTGGGACTACGAGCAGTACTTC.

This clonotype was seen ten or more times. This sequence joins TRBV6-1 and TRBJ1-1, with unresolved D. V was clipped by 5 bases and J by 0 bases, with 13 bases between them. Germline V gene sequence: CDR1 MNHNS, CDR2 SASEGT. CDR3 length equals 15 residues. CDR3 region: CASSLQQDLNTEAFF. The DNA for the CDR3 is TGTGCCAGCAGTCTACAACAAGACTTGAACACTGAAGCTTTCTTT.

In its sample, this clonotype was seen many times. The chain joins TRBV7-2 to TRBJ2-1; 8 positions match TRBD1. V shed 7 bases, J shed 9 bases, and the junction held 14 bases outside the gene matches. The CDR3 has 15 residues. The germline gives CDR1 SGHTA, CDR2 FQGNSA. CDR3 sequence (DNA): TGTGCCAGCACATATTGGACAGGGTCCTACGGTGAGCAGTTCTTC. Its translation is CASTYWTGSYGEQFF.